This T cell receptor (beta chain) stems from a study of cytomegalovirus exposure and HLA in healthy donors. General study results and limits: What TCR beta sequences reportedly achieved was accurate prediction of HLA-A and HLA-B alleles in most subjects. The study listed approximately 160 cytomegalovirus-associated TCR beta chains. Later on, an analysis tied around 17,000 TCR beta sequences to HLA alleles at 0.05 false discovery rate.

Concerning this clone: Its antigen is undetermined.

The PCR contained 60 Vbeta and 13 Jbeta primers. The method was immunoSEQ multiplex PCR; TCRdb's version includes in-frame clones alone and lacks a portion of them. Here the sample spans under 200,000 clones, under 90% being singletons. This receptor was identified in a young man in good health and CMV-seronegative. Sequencing input: PBMCs.

The DNA of the CDR3 is TGTGCCAGCGTCCGATACAGCCCCTACAATGAGCAGTTCTTC. It translates to CASVRYSPYNEQFF. The V and J genes are TRBV2 and TRBJ2-1; D not resolved. Germline loops: CDR1 SNHLY, CDR2 FYNNEI. The CDR3 totals 14 residues. The germline V and J ends were trimmed by 8 bases and 2 bases, with 13 bases remaining between them. Drawing the rest from reference TRBV2 and TRBJ2-1, the complete variable domain is EPEVTQTPSHQVTQMGQEVILRCVPISNHLYFYWYRQILGQKVEFLVSFYNNEISEKSEIFDDQFSVERPDGSNFTLKIRSTKLEDSAMYFCASVRYSPYNEQFFGPGTRLTVL.